The TCR beta chain described here comes from a study of cytomegalovirus exposure and HLA in healthy donors. Study information: Approximately 180 million T cells yielded approximately 110 million unique TCR beta sequences in earlier analysis. Whole-study findings and limits: Previous analysis showed most TCR beta V segments were productive about 87% or about 30% of the time. Serostatus for CMV was the only available immune exposure information.

Trimming shortened V by 5 bases and J by 3 bases, and 13 bases separated the two germline ends. Germline CDR1 and CDR2: SGHVS and FQNEAQ. The CDR3 runs 14 residues. 13 Jbeta primers and 60 Vbeta primers were used for the PCR. Sequencing used immunoSEQ multiplex PCR; TCRdb keeps in-frame clones, though not all of them. Of approximately 280,000 clones in the sample, approximately 90% are singletons; the top ten hold around 2.1%. Notes on this clone: Its antigen is not known.

This rearrangement joins TRBV7-8 to TRBJ1-1; D perhaps matches TRBD1 (5 bases). This receptor was identified in a woman aged 18-29 years in good health and CMV-seronegative. Sequencing input: PBMCs. CDR3 region: CASSTQGRDTEAFF. DNA for the CDR3: TGTGCCAGCAGCACCCAGGGTAGGGACACTGAAGCTTTCTTT.